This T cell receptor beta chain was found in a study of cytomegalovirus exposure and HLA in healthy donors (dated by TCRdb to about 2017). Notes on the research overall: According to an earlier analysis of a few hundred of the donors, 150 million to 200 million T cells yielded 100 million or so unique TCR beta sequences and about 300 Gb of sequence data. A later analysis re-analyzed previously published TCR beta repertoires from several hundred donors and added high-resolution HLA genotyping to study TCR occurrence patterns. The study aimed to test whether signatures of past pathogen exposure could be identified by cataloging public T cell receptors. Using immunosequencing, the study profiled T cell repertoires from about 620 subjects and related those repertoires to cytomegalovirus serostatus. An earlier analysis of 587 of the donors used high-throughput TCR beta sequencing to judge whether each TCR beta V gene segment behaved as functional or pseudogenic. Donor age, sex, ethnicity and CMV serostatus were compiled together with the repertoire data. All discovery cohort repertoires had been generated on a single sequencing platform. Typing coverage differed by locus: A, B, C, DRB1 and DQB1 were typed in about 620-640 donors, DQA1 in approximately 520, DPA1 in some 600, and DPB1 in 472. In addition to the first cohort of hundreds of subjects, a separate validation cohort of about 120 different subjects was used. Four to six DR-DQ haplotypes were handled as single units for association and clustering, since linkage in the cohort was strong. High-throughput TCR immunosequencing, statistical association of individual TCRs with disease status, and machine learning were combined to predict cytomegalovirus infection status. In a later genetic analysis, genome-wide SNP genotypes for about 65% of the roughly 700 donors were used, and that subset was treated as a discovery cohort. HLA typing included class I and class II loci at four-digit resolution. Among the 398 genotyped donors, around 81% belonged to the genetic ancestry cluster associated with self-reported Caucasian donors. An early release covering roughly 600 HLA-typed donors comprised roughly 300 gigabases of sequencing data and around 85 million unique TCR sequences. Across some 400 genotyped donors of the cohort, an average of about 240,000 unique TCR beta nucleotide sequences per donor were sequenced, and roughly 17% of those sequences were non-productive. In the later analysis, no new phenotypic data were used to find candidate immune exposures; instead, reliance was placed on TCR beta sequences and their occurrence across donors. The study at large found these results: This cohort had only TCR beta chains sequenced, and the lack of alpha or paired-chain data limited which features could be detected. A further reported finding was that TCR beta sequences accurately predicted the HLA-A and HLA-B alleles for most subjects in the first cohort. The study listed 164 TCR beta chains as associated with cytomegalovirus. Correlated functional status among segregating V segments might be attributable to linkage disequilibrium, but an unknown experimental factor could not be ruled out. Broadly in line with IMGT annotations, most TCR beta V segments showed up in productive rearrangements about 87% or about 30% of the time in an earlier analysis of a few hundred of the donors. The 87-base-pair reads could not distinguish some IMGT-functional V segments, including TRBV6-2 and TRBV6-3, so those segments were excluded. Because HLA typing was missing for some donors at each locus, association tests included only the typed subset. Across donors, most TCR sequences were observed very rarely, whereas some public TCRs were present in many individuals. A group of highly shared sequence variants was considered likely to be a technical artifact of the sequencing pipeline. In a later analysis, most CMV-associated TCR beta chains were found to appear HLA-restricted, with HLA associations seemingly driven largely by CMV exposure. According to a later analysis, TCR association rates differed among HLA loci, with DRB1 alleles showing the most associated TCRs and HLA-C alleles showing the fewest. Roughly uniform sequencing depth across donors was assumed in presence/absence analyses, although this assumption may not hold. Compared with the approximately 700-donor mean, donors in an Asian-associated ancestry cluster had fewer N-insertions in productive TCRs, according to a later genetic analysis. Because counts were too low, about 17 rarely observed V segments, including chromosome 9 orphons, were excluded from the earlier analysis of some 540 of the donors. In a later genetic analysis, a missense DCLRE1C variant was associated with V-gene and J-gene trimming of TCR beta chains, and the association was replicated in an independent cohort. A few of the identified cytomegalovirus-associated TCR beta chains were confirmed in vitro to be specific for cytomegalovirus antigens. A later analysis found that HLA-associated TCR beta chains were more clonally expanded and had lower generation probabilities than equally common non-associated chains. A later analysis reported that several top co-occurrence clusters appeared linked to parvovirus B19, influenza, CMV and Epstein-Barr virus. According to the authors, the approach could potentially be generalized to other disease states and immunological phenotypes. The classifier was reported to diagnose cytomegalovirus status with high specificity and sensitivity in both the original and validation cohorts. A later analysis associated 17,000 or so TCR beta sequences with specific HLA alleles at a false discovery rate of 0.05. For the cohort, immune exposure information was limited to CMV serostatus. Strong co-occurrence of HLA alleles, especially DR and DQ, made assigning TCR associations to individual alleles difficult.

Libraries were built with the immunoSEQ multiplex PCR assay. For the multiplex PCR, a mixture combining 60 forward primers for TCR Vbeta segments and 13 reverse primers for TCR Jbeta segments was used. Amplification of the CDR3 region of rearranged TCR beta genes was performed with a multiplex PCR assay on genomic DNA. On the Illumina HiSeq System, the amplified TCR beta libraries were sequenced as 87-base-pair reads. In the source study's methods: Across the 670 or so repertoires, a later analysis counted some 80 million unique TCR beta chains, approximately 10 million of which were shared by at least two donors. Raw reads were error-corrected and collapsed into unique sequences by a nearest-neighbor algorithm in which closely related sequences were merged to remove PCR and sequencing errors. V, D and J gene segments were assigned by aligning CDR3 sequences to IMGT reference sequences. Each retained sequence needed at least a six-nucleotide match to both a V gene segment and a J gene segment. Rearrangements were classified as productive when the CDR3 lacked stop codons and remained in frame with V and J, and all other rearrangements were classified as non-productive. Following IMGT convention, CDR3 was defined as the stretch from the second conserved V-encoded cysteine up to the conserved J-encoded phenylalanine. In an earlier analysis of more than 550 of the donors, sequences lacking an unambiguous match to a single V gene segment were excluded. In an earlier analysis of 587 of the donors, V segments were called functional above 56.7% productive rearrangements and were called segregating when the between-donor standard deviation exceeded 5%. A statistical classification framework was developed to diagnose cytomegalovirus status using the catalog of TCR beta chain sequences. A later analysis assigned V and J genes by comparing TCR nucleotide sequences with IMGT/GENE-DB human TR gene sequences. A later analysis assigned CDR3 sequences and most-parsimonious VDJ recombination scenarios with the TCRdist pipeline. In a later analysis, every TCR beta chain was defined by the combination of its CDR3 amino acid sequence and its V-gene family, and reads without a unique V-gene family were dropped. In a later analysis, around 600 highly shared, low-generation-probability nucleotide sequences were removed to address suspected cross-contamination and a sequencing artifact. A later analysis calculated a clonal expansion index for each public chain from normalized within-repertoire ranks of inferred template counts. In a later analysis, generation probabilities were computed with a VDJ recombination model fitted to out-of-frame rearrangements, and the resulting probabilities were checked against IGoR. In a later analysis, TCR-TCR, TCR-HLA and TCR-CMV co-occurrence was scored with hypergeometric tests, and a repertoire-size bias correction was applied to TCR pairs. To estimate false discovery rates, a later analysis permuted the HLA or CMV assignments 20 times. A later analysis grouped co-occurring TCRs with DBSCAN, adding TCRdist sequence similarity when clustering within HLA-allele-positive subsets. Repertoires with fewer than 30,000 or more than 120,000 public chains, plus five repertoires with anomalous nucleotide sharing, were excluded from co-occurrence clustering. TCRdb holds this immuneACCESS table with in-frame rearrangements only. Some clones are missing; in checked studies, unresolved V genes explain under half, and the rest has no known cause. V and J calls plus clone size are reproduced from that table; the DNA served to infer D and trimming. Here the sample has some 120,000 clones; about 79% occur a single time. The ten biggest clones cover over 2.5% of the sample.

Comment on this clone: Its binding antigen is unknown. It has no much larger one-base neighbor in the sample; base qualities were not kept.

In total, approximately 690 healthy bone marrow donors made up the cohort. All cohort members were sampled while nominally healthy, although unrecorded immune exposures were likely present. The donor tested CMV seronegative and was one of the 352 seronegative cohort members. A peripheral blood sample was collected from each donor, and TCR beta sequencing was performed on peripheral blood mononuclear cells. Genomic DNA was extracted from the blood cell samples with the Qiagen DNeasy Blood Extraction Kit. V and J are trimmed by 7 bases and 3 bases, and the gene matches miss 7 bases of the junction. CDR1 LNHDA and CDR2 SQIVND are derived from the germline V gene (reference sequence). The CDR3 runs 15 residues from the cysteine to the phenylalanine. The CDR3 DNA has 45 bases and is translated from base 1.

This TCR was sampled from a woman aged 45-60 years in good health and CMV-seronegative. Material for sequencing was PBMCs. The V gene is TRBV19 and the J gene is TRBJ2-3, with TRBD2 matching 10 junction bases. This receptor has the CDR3 CASTLAGVGTDTQYF. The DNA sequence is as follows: TGTGCCAGTACCCTAGCGGGAGTAGGGACAGATACGCAGTATTTT.